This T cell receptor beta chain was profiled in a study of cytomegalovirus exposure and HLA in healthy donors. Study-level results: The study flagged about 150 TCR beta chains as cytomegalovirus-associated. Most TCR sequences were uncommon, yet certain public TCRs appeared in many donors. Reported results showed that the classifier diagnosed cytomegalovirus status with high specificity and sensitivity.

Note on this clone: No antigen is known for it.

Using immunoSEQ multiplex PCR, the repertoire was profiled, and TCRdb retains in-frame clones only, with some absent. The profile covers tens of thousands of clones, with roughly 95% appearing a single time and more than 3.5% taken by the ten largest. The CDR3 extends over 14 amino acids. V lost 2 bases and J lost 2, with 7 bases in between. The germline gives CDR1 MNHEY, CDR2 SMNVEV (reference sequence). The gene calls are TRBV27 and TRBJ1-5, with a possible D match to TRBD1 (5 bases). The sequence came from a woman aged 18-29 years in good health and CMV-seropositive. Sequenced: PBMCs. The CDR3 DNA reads TGTGCCAGCAGTTTAGCCAGGGGCAATCAGCCCCAGCATTTT. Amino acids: CASSLARGNQPQHF.